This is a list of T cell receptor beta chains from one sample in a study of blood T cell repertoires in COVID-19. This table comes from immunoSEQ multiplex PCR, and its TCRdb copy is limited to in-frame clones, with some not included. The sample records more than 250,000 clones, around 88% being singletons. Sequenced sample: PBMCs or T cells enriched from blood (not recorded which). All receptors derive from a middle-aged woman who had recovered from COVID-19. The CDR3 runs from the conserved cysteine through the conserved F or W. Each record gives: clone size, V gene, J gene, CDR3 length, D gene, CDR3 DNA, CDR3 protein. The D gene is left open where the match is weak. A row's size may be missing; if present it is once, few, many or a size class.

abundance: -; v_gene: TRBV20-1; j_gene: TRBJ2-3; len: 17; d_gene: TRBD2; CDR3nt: TGCAGTGCTAGTCGGGGGGAAGCGGGAGGGGACGCAGATACGCAGTATTTT; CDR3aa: CSASRGEAGGDADTQYF
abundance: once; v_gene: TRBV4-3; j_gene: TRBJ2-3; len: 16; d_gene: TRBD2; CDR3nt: TGCGCCAGCAGCCAAGGAGCCAGCGGGAGCGTCGTTCCGCAGTATTTT; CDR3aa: CASSQGASGSVVPQYF
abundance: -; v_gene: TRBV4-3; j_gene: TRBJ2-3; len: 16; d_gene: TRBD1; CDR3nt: TGCGCCAGCAGCCAATTAGGGACAGTTTCAACAGATACGCAGTATTTT; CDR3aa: CASSQLGTVSTDTQYF
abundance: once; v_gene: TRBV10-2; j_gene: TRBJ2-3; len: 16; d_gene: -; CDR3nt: TGCGCCAGCAGTGAGTCGGTGCAGCGGCCTGGAGATACGCAGTATTTT; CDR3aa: CASSESVQRPGDTQYF
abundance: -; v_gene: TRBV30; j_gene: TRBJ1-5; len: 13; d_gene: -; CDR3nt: TGTGCCTGGAGTGACAGGGATAGTCAGCCCCAGCATTTT; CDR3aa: CAWSDRDSQPQHF
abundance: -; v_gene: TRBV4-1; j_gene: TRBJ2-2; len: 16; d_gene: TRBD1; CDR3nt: TGCGCCAGCATGGCCGAGGACAGGGTGGGCACCGGGGAGCTGTTTTTT; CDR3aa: CASMAEDRVGTGELFF
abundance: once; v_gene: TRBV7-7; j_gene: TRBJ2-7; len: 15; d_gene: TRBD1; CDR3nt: TGTGCTAGCAGCACTGGACAGGGAGCCTCCTACGAGCAGTACTTC; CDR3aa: CASSTGQGASYEQYF
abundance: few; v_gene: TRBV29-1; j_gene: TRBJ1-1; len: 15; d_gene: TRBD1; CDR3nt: TGCAGCGTTGATTCCGGGACAGGGGCTGCCCATGAAGCTTTCTTT; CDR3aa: CSVDSGTGAAHEAFF
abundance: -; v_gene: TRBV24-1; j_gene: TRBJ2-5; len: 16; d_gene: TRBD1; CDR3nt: TGTGCCACCAGTGATACGGGACAGTTGGTTTCGGGGACCCAGTACTTC; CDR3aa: CATSDTGQLVSGTQYF
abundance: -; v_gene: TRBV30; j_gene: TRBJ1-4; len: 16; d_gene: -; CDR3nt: TGTGCCTGGAGTGTATACGGGTCTGCAACTAATGAAAAACTGTTTTTT; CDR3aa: CAWSVYGSATNEKLFF
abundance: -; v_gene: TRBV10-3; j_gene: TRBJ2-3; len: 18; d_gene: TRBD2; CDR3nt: TGTGCCATCAGTGAGTCGGGACTAGCAGGAGGTAATGTAGATACGCAGTATTTT; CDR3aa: CAISESGLAGGNVDTQYF
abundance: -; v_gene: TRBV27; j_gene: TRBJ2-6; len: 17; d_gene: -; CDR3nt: TGTGCCAGCAGTCCGTCGCTTCGGGGCTCTGGGGCCAACGTCCTGACTTTC; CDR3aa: CASSPSLRGSGANVLTF
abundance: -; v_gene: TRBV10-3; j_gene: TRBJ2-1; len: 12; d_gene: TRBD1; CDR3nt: TGTGCCAGCACCGGGACAGGTACGGGCCAGTTCTTC; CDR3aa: CASTGTGTGQFF